This entry is about one T cell receptor (beta chain). Sequenced by immunoSEQ multiplex PCR; TCRdb stores in-frame clones only, minus some. Of under 250,000 clones in the sample, over 75% were seen once. Germline V lookup: CDR1 KGHSH, CDR2 LQKENI. V gave up 0 bases and J gave up 0 bases, with 10 bases separating them. The CDR3 sequence is 16 residues long. This sample was included in a study of blood T cell repertoires in COVID-19. About the study: COVID-19 samples from acute and convalescent phases originated in the United States, Italy and Spain.

Recruited during active infection, patients (from Seattle) were subsequently followed longitudinally. The sequence was obtained from a man aged 50 to 59 with COVID-19, enrolled during active disease. The sample was peripheral blood. The chain links TRBV18 to TRBJ2-3; D gene unclear. The DNA for the CDR3 is TGTGCCAGCTCACCACCGCGGATGGGTAGCACAGATACGCAGTATTTT. Its translation is CASSPPRMGSTDTQYF.